This T cell receptor (beta chain) was sequenced for a study of T cell clonotyping in hematopoietic cell transplantation. V lost 7 bases to trimming and J lost 1 base, with 14 bases between them. The CDR3 is made up of 14 amino acids. Per germline, CDR1 SNHLY and CDR2 FYNNEI. Profiled with immunoSEQ multiplex PCR; TCRdb holds only in-frame clones, not every one. The sample includes some 5,800 clones, 86% seen only once; the top ten take approximately 15%. Worth noting for this clone: Its target is not known.

Findings of the study overall: Pathologically expanded recipient clonotypes increased progressively from day 30 to day 180 as diversity fell.

This TCR was sampled from a female patient aged 45 to 65 who had an allogeneic stem cell transplant from an unrelated donor, so the T cells may come from the graft donor. Some clones in this sample may be carry-over from other donors' samples. The V call is TRBV2, the J call TRBJ2-7; D uncertain. The starting material was peripheral blood mononuclear cells, obtained 180 days after allogeneic stem cell transplant. The CDR3, as DNA: TGTGCCAGCAATTTAAGGCAGATGTCCTACGAGCAGTACTTC. It specifies CASNLRQMSYEQYF.